The 13 T cell receptor beta chains presented below share a single source sample, sequenced in a study of T cell responses to AZD1222 COVID-19 vaccine (dated by TCRdb to the early 2020s). To prepare the library, the immunoSEQ multiplex PCR assay was applied. TCRdb provides this immuneACCESS table in a form limited to in-frame rearrangements. Some clones are lacking; in checked studies, under half of them reflect an unresolved V gene, and why the rest are absent is not known. This sample comprises 100,000 to 120,000 clones, more than 70% of them detected only once. 6.5% of the sample lies in the top ten. The sample's time point label, decoded: about 28 days (+/-7) after the second vaccine dose. The sequencing used peripheral blood, collected 28 days after the second AZD1222 dose. The receptors were gathered from an adult who received the AZD1222 COVID-19 vaccine.

This clone was counted between two and nine times. The V call is TRBV18, the J call TRBJ1-1; D perhaps matches TRBD1 (5 bases). CDR1 is KGHSH, CDR2 LQKENI, per germline. V lost 2 bases and J 4 bases, leaving 14 bases between the germline ends. The CDR3 totals 15 residues. As DNA, the CDR3 is TGTGCCAGCTCACCATCAGGTTCAGGGCTCACTGAAGCTTTCTTT. Translation gives CASSPSGSGLTEAFF.

V gene TRBV19 combines with J gene TRBJ1-2; 11 bases agree with TRBD1. V lost 4 bases and J lost 1; bases outside the gene matches: 5. The length of the CDR3 is 16 residues. CDR1 is LNHDA, CDR2 SQIVND, per germline (reference sequence). This chain's CDR3 is CASSTTGTGGNYGYTF. The CDR3 DNA reads TGTGCCAGTAGTACCACCGGGACAGGGGGTAACTATGGCTACACCTTC.

This sequence joins TRBV5-1 and TRBJ2-1; D gene uncertain. V shed 0 bases and J shed 2 bases, with 6 bases lying between them. The CDR3 totals 14 residues. Germline lookup yields CDR1 SGHRS and CDR2 YFSETQ. The CDR3 DNA is TGCGCCAGCAGCTTGGCCTTAGCCTACAATGAGCAGTTCTTC. Translation gives CASSLALAYNEQFF.

This sequence joins TRBV7-9 and TRBJ2-5, with a possible D match to TRBD1 (5 bases). Trimming shortened V by 5 bases and J by 2 bases, and 9 bases separated the two germline ends. Germline lookup yields CDR1 SEHNR and CDR2 FQNEAQ (reference sequence). This CDR3 region has 13 residues. CDR3 DNA: TGTGCCAGCAGCACAGGTTATCAAGAGACCCAGTACTTC. This gives the protein CASSTGYQETQYF.

The chain has TRBV27 and TRBJ2-2; TRBD2 matches 11 bases. Trimming took 0 bases from V and 6 from J; bases not matched to a gene: 3. CDR1 and CDR2 (germline): MNHEY, SMNVEV (reference sequence). The CDR3 totals 16 residues. CDR3 DNA sequence: TGTGCCAGCAGTTTATCCCCGGGACTAGCGGCCGGGGAGCTGTTTTTT. Translated, it gives CASSLSPGLAAGELFF.

A single count supports this clone. DNA for the CDR3: TGTGCCAGCAGGTTTTCTTATTCCGGGACAGGCTACGAGCAGTACTTC. It specifies CASRFSYSGTGYEQYF. The V gene is TRBV5-5, the J gene TRBJ2-7; 8 nucleotides align to TRBD1. With 5 bases clipped from V and 3 bases from J, the junction kept 13 bases outside the gene matches. The germline CDR1 and CDR2 sequences are SGHKS and YYEKEE (reference sequence). CDR3 length: 16 amino acids.

This rearrangement joins TRBV7-2 to TRBJ2-1; either TRBD1 or TRBD2 may fit D (5 bases each). The V end lost 2 bases, the J end lost 5 bases, and 7 bases lay between the germline ends. Germline V gene lookup returns CDR1 SGHTA and CDR2 FQGNSA. The CDR3 is 13 amino acids. This chain's CDR3 is CASSLKGHNEQFF. The CDR3 DNA sequence: TGTGCCAGCAGCTTAAAGGGACACAATGAGCAGTTCTTC.

The V call is TRBV4-3, the J call TRBJ2-5; D is possibly TRBD2 (5 bases). This CDR3 has 15 amino acids. Germline loops: CDR1 LGHNA, CDR2 YSLEER. V was clipped by 0 bases and J by 1 base, with 9 bases between them. In DNA form, the CDR3 reads TGCGCCAGCAGCCAAGATGGGAGCTTCCAAGAGACCCAGTACTTC. Its translation: CASSQDGSFQETQYF.

The chain links TRBV12-3 or TRBV12-4 to TRBJ1-2; D possibly corresponds to TRBD1 (6 bases). The CDR3 spans 12 residues. Trimming took 3 bases from V and 6 from J, leaving 8 bases between them. CDR3 DNA sequence: TGTGCCAGCAGTTTTCCAGGGGATGGCTACACCTTC. Translating it yields CASSFPGDGYTF.

The chain has TRBV27 and TRBJ2-1; D is undetermined. V lost 3 bases and J 5 bases, leaving 14 bases between the germline ends. In germline, CDR1 is MNHEY, CDR2 SMNVEV (reference sequence). This CDR3 is 15 amino acids long. The CDR3 nucleotides read TGTGCCAGCAGTTTCGGCCTAAATCGAAACAATGAGCAGTTCTTC. It specifies CASSFGLNRNNEQFF.

V gene TRBV11-2 combines with J gene TRBJ1-3; no clear D gene. Trimming cost V 1 base and J 0 bases, with 4 bases left between them. The CDR3 is 14 residues long. Germline values: CDR1 SGHAT, CDR2 FQNNGV. The CDR3 coding sequence is TGTGCCAGCAGCTTAGTGGGCTCTGGAAACACCATATATTTT. Translating gives CASSLVGSGNTIYF.

CDR3 protein: CASSLGDRGREAFF. The CDR3 DNA reads as TGTGCCAGCAGCTTAGGGGACAGGGGCCGAGAAGCTTTCTTT. The rearrangement joins TRBV11-1 to TRBJ1-1, with TRBD1 matching 10 bases. The CDR3 is made up of 14 amino acids. V shed 1 base, J shed 8 bases, and the junction held 4 bases outside the gene matches. Per the germline V gene, CDR1 is SGHAT and CDR2 is FQDESV (reference sequence).

The V and J genes are TRBV7-9 and TRBJ1-1; TRBD1 agrees at 9 bases. The CDR3 is 14 residues long. Germline trimming cut 6 bases from V and 4 bases from J; bases unmatched to any gene: 6. Germline lookup yields CDR1 SEHNR and CDR2 FQNEAQ (reference sequence). CDR3 DNA sequence: TGTGCCAGCAGGGGGACAGGGCAGGGCACTGAAGCTTTCTTT. Translating it yields CASRGTGQGTEAFF. Variable domain in full (rest from reference TRBV7-9 and TRBJ1-1): DTGVSQNPRHKITKRGQNVTFRCDPISEHNRLYWYRQTLGQGPEFLTYFQNEAQLEKSRLLSDRFSAERPKGSFSTLEIQRTEQGDSAMYLCASRGTGQGTEAFFGQGTRLTVV.